This section outlines one TCR beta chain sequence together with its context. The antigen is unknown. CDR1 and CDR2 from the germline V gene are MNHEY and SVGAGI. This CDR3 region has 14 residues. V was cut by 1 base and J by 11 bases, with 17 bases left in between. The sample comes from a study of cytomegalovirus exposure and HLA in healthy donors. General study points: A later analysis associated 15,000 or so TCR beta sequences with HLA alleles at a 0.05 false discovery rate. Rare TCR sequences dominated, though some public TCRs recurred in many donors. Analyses of presence/absence relied on an assumption of roughly uniform sequencing depth across donors.

PCR primers comprised 60 Vbeta and 13 Jbeta primers. The method was immunoSEQ multiplex PCR; TCRdb's version includes in-frame clones alone and lacks a portion of them. The sample contains fewer than 150,000 clones, around 82% of which appear only once. This sequence joins TRBV6-5 and TRBJ2-5; D is perhaps TRBD1 (6 bases). Sample: PBMCs. The clonotype comes from a man aged 35 to 55 in good health and CMV-seropositive. Written as DNA, the CDR3 is TGTGCCAGCAGTTACTTCGGGACATCTCGAGAGCAGTACTTC. Translation: CASSYFGTSREQYF.